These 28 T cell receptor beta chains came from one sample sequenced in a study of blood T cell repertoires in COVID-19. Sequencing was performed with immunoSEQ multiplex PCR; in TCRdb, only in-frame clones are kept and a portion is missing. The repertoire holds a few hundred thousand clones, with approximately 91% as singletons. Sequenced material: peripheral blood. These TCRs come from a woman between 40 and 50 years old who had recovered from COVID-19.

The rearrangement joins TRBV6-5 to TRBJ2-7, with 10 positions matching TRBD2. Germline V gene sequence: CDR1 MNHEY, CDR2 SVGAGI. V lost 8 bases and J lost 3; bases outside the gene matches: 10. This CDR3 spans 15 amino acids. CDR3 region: CASLPPTSGNYEQYF. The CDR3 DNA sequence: TGTGCCAGCCTTCCCCCCACTAGCGGGAACTACGAGCAGTACTTC.

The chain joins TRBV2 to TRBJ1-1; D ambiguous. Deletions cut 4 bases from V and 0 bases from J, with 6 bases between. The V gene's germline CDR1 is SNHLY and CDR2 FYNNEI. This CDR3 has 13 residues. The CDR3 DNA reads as TGTGCCAGCAGTGTGGGCTTGAACACTGAAGCTTTCTTT. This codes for CASSVGLNTEAFF.

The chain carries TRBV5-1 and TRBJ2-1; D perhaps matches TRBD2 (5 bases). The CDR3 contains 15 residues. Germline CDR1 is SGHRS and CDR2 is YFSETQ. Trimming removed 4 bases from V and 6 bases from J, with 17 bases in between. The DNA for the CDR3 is TGCGCCAGCAGCCCGGAGGCTCCGATAGGCAATGAGCAGTTCTTC. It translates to CASSPEAPIGNEQFF.

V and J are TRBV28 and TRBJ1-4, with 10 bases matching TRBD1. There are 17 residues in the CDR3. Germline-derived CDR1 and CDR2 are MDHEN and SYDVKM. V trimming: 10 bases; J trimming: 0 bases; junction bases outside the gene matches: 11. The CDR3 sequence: CAIRTGTGAATNEKLFF. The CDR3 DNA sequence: TGTGCCATCCGGACCGGGACAGGGGCCGCAACTAATGAAAAACTGTTTTTT.

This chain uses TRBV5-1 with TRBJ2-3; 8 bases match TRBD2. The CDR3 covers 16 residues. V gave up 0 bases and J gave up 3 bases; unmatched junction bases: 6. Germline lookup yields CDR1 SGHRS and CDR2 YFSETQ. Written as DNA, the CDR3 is TGCGCCAGCAGCTTGGTAGCGGGGAGTGTGACAGATACGCAGTATTTT. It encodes CASSLVAGSVTDTQYF.

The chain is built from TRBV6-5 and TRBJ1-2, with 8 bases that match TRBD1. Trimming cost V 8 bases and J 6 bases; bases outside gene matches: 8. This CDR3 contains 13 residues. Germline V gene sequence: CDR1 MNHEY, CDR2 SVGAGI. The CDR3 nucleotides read TGTGCCAGCCCAGACAGGGGTTCTGATGGCTACACCTTC. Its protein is CASPDRGSDGYTF.

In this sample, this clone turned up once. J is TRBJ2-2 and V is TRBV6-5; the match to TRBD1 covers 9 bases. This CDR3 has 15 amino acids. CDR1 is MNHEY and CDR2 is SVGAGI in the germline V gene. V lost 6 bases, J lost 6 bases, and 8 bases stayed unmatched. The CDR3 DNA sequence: TGTGCCAGCAGGAGACAGGGGGGAGCATCCGGGGAGCTGTTTTTT. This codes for CASRRQGGASGELFF.

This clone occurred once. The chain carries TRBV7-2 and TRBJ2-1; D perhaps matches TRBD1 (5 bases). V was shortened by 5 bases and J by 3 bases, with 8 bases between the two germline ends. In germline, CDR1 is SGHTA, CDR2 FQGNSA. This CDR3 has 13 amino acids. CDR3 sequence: CASSRQGYNEQFF. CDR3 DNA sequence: TGTGCCAGCAGCCGTCAGGGCTACAATGAGCAGTTCTTC.

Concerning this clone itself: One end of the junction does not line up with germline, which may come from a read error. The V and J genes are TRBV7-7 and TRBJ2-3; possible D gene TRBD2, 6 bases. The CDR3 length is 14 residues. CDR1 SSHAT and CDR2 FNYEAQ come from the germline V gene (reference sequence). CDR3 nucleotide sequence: TGTGCTAGCAGCCAGGAGGCGGGGTCAGATACGCAGTATTTT. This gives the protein CASSQEAGSDTQYF.

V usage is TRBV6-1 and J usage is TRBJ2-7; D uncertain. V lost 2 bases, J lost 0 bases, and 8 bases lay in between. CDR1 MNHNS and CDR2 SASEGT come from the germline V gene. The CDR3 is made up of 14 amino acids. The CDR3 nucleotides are TGTGCCAGCAGTGAATTACATCCCTCCTACGAGCAGTACTTC. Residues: CASSELHPSYEQYF.

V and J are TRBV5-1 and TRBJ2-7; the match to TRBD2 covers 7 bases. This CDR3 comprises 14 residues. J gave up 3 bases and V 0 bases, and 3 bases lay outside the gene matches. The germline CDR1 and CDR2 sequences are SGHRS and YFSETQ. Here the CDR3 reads CASSLVREDYEQYF. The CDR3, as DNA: TGCGCCAGCAGCTTGGTCCGGGAGGACTACGAGCAGTACTTC.

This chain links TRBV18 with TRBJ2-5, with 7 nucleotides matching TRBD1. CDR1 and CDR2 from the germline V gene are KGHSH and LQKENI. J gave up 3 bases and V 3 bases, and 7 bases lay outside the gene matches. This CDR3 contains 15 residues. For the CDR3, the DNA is TGTGCCAGCTCACCGAGAGGACAGGTGAAAGAGACCCAGTACTTC. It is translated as CASSPRGQVKETQYF.

In DNA form, the CDR3 reads TGTGCCATCAGCGCAATCTTCGGACAGGGGGCATACGAGCAGTACTTC. Amino acid sequence: CAISAIFGQGAYEQYF. The J gene is TRBJ2-7, the V gene TRBV10-3; 11 bases map to TRBD1. The CDR3 loop spans 16 amino acids. V gave up 6 bases and J gave up 4 bases; unmatched junction bases: 11. CDR1 ENHRY and CDR2 SYGVKD come from the germline V gene.

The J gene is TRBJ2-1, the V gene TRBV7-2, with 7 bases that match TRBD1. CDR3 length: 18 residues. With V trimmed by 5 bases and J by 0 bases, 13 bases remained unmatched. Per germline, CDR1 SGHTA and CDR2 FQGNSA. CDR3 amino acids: CASSPRTGLMASYNEQFF. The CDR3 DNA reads TGTGCCAGCAGCCCCCGGACAGGTTTGATGGCCTCCTACAATGAGCAGTTCTTC.

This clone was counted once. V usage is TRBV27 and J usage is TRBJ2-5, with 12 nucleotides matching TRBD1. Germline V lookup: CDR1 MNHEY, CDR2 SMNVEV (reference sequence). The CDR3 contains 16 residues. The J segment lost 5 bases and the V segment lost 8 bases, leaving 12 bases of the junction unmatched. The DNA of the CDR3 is TGTGCCAGCGGATCCGGGACAGGGGGCGCGGGGGAGACCCAGTACTTC. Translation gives CASGSGTGGAGETQYF.

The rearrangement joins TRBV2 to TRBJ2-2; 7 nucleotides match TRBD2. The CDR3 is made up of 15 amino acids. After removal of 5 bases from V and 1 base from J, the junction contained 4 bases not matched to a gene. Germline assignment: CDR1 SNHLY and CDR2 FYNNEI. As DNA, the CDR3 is TGTGCCAGCAGTCCCGGGAGGAGGAACACCGGGGAGCTGTTTTTT. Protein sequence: CASSPGRRNTGELFF.

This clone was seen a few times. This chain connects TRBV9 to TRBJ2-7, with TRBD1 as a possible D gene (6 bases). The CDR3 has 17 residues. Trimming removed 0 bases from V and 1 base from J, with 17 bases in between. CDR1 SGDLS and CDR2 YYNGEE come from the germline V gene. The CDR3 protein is CASSVGSGDIGSYEQYF. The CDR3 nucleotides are TGTGCCAGCAGCGTAGGGTCAGGGGACATAGGATCCTACGAGCAGTACTTC.

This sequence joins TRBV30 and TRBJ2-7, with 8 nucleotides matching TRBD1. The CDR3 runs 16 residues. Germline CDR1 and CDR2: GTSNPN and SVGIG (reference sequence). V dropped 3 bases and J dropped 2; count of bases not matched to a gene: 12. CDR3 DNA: TGTGCCTGGAGCTGGGGCAGTCCGGGACAGGCCTACGAGCAGTACTTC. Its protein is CAWSWGSPGQAYEQYF.

The CDR3: CASSYGQGYNSPLHF. The CDR3 DNA sequence: TGTGCCAGCAGCTACGGACAGGGTTATAATTCACCCCTCCACTTT. The chain is built from TRBV6-5 and TRBJ1-6; 8 bases line up with TRBD1. Germline trimming cut 6 bases from V and 4 bases from J; bases unmatched to any gene: 5. The CDR3 sequence is 15 residues long. Germline CDR1 and CDR2: MNHEY and SVGAGI.

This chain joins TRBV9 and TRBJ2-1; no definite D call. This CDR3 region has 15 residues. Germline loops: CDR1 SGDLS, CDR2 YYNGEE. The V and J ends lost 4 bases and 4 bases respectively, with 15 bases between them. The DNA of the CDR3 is TGTGCCAGCAGCATCAGTCGACTGCCATACAATGAGCAGTTCTTC. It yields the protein CASSISRLPYNEQFF.

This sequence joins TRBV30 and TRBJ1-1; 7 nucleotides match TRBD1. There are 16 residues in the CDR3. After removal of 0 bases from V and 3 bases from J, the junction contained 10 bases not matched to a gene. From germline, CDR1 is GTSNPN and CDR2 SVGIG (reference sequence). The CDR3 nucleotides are TGTGCCTGGAGTGTAGGGACTTCAGGGGGAGACACTGAAGCTTTCTTT. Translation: CAWSVGTSGGDTEAFF. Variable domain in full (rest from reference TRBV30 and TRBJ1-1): SQTIHQWPATLVQPVGSPLSLECTVEGTSNPNLYWYRQAAGRGLQLLFYSVGIGQISSEVPQNLSASRPQDRQFILSSKKLLLSDSGFYLCAWSVGTSGGDTEAFFGQGTRLTVV.

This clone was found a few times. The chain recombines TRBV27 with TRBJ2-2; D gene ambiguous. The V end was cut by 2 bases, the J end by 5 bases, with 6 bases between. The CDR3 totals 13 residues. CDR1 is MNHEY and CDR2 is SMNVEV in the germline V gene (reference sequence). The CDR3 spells CASSLAITGELFF. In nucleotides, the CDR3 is TGTGCCAGCAGTTTAGCGATTACCGGGGAGCTGTTTTTT.

CDR3 in amino acids: CSASALAGANQETQYF. CDR3 coding DNA: TGCAGTGCTAGTGCTTTGGCGGGAGCGAACCAAGAGACCCAGTACTTC. The genes are TRBV20-1 and TRBJ2-5; 7 nucleotides match TRBD2. Germline values: CDR1 DFQATT, CDR2 SNEGSKA (reference sequence). J gave up 0 bases and V 3 bases, and 10 bases lay outside the gene matches. This CDR3 has 16 residues.

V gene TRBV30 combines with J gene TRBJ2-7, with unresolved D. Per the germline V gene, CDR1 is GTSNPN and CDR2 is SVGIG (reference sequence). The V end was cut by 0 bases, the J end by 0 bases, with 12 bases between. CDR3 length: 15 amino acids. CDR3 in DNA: TGTGCCTGGAGTGTATTCTCACGCAGCTCCTACGAGCAGTACTTC. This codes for CAWSVFSRSSYEQYF. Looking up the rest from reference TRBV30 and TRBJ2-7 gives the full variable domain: SQTIHQWPATLVQPVGSPLSLECTVEGTSNPNLYWYRQAAGRGLQLLFYSVGIGQISSEVPQNLSASRPQDRQFILSSKKLLLSDSGFYLCAWSVFSRSSYEQYFGPGTRLTVT.

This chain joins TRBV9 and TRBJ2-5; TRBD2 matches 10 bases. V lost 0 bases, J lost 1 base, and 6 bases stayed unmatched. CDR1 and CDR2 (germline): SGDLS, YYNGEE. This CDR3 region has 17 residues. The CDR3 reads CASSVASSSGGQETQYF. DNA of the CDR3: TGTGCCAGCAGCGTAGCTAGCTCTAGCGGGGGCCAAGAGACCCAGTACTTC.

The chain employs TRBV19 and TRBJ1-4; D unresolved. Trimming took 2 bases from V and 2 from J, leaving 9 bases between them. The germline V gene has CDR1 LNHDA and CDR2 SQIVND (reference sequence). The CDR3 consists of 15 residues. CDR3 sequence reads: CASSISRATNEKLFF. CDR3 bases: TGTGCCAGTAGTATATCTCGTGCGACTAATGAAAAACTGTTTTTT.

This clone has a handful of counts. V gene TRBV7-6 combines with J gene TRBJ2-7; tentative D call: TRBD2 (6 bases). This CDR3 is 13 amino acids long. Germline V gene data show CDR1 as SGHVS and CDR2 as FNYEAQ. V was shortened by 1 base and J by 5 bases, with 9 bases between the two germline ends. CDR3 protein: CASSLVGGDEQYF. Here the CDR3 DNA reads TGTGCCAGCAGCTTAGTTGGAGGGGACGAGCAGTACTTC.

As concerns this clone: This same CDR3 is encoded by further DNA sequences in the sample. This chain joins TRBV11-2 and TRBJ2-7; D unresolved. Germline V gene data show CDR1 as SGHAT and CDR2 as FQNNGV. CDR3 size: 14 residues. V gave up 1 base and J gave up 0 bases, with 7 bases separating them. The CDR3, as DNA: TGTGCCAGCAGCTTAGCTGGCGGCTCCTACGAGCAGTACTTC. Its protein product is CASSLAGGSYEQYF.